This T cell receptor beta chain was sequenced in a study of human T cells and chemical hapten exposure. The time point: healthy volunteer bleed at 2 weeks. Unfractionated whole blood was the source of the extracted total RNA. This CDR3 has 15 amino acids. V lost 3 bases and J 4 bases, leaving 16 bases between the germline ends. Germline V gene sequence: CDR1 LNHDA, CDR2 SQIVND (reference sequence). Using its own MiXCR run on the RACE reads, TCRdb lists one record per CDR3 protein. Among 100,000 to 150,000 distinct CDR3 sequences listed, around 8.2% were seen once. The sequence was collected from a male donor in good health. Some clones in this sample may be carry-over from other donors' samples. The chain couples TRBV19 to TRBJ2-7, with D maybe TRBD1 (6 bases). The specimen was whole blood. The CDR3 DNA sequence: TGTGCCAGTAGTATGGGCCAGGGACAATGGTACGAGCAGTACTTC. It encodes CASSMGQGQWYEQYF.